Listed below are T cell receptor beta chains from one sample, sequenced in a study of blood T cells in healthy people across ages. In TCRdb, the 5' RACE reads were re-called with MiXCR into one record per CDR3 protein. Here the sample spans just over 1 million distinct CDR3 sequences, less than 50% being singletons. Sequencing was done on a sample of blood. The receptor source for this set is a woman aged 55-69 years in good health. CDR3s include the opening cysteine and the closing phenylalanine or tryptophan. The D gene is left open where the match is weak. For some rows the clone size is stated as once, few or many, or as a class when expanded; others skip it.

abundance,v_gene,d_gene,j_gene,CDR3aa,CDR3nt
few,TRBV28,TRBD2,TRBJ2-7,CASSQSGNSYEQYF,TGTGCCAGCAGCCAAAGCGGGAACTCCTACGAGCAGTACTTC
.,TRBV3-1,TRBD2,TRBJ2-1,CASSQDSGRACNEQFF,TGTGCCAGCAGCCAAGATAGCGGGAGGGCCTGTAATGAGCAGTTCTTC
few,TRBV2,.,TRBJ2-1,CASIQGHNEQFF,TGTGCCAGCATTCAGGGTCACAATGAGCAGTTCTTC
few,TRBV20-1,.,TRBJ2-5,CSARALYPGRDIETQYF,TGCAGTGCTAGAGCACTTTATCCGGGACGGGACATAGAGACCCAGTACTTC
.,TRBV9,TRBD2,TRBJ2-1,CASSILGTSGYNEQFF,TGTGCCAGCAGCATCCTCGGGACTAGCGGCTACAATGAGCAGTTCTTC
few,TRBV7-6,TRBD1,TRBJ2-5,CASSFSGTGGETQYF,TGTGCCAGCAGCTTCTCCGGGACAGGTGGAGAGACCCAGTACTTC
.,TRBV9,.,TRBJ2-1,CASSGDLRSYNEQFF,TGTGCCAGCAGTGGGGACTTACGCTCCTACAATGAGCAGTTCTTC
.,TRBV20-1,.,TRBJ2-7,CRARDLTGRRATSYEQYF,TGCCGTGCTAGAGATCTGACAGGGAGGAGGGCGACCTCCTACGAGCAGTACTTC
.,TRBV3-1,TRBD2,TRBJ2-1,CASSQEVGLRYNEQFF,TGTGCCAGCAGCCAAGAAGTGGGACTAAGATACAATGAGCAGTTCTTC
.,TRBV10-3,TRBD2,TRBJ2-1,CAISEGTSGYNEQFF,TGTGCCATCAGTGAGGGGACTAGCGGCTACAATGAGCAGTTCTTC
.,TRBV20-1,TRBD2,TRBJ2-7,CSARDLEGLRYEQYF,TGCAGTGCTAGAGATCTTGAGGGACTACGCTACGAGCAGTACTTC
few,TRBV9,.,TRBJ2-7,CASSVGIGGHSLLEQYF,TGTGCCAGCAGCGTAGGAATAGGGGGACATTCCCTTTTGGAGCAGTACTTC
.,TRBV15,.,TRBJ2-1,CATSGELGRVANEQFF,TGTGCCACCAGCGGAGAGCTAGGCAGGGTCGCCAATGAGCAGTTCTTC
few,TRBV4-1,.,TRBJ2-3,CASSQGGLEIDTQYF,TGCGCCAGCAGCCAAGGGGGTCTAGAAATAGATACGCAGTATTTT
few,TRBV28,.,TRBJ1-1,CASSLPGNTEAFF,TGTGCCAGCAGTTTGCCTGGGAACACTGAAGCTTTCTTT
few,TRBV18,.,TRBJ1-2,CASSPELRDGGSYGYTF,TGTGCCAGCTCACCGGAATTGCGGGACGGCGGTTCCTATGGCTACACCTTC
.,TRBV10-3,.,TRBJ2-7,CAISDSPTGTPRYYEQYF,TGTGCCATCAGTGATTCCCCAACCGGGACACCTCGATACTACGAGCAGTACTTC
.,TRBV27,.,TRBJ2-1,CASSSGVDEQFF,TGTGCCAGCAGTTCAGGGGTCGATGAGCAGTTCTTC
.,TRBV29-1,.,TRBJ2-7,CSVEDGTYEQYF,TGCAGCGTTGAGGACGGAACCTACGAGCAGTACTTC
few,TRBV2,TRBD1,TRBJ2-7,CASKGQTGNYAYEQYF,TGTGCCAGCAAGGGCCAGACAGGGAACTACGCCTACGAGCAGTACTTC
.,TRBV11-2,.,TRBJ2-7,CASSLTPARAYEQYF,TGTGCCAGCAGCTTAACCCCCGCCAGGGCCTACGAGCAGTACTTC
few,TRBV4-2,.,TRBJ1-1,CASWGPPPTEAFF,TGTGCCAGCTGGGGCCCGCCGCCCACTGAAGCTTTCTTT
.,TRBV4-2,.,TRBJ2-7,CASSQGRSSESSYEQYF,TGTGCCAGCAGCCAAGGACGATCTAGCGAGAGCTCCTACGAGCAGTACTTC
.,TRBV27,.,TRBJ1-6,CASSAFNSPLHF,TGTGCCAGCAGCGCCTTCAATTCACCCCTCCACTTT
.,TRBV18,.,TRBJ2-1,CTSSTLGGDNEQFF,TGTACCAGCTCCACCCTAGGGGGGGACAATGAGCAGTTCTTC
.,TRBV27,.,TRBJ2-7,CASSLLRNLAYEQYF,TGTGCCAGCAGTTTACTAAGAAACCTCGCCTACGAGCAGTACTTC
many,TRBV12-3/TRBV12-4,.,TRBJ2-7,CASSPKYEQYF,TGTGCCAGCAGCCCAAAGTACGAGCAGTACTTC
.,TRBV9,TRBD2,TRBJ2-5,CASSAIHPRAGGPQETQYF,TGTGCCAGCAGCGCCATCCACCCAAGGGCGGGAGGGCCCCAAGAGACCCAGTACTTC
.,TRBV7-9,TRBD1,TRBJ1-5,CASSSEVQGAGQPQHF,TGTGCCAGCAGCTCAGAGGTACAGGGGGCAGGTCAGCCCCAGCATTTT
few,TRBV29-1,.,TRBJ2-4,CSVTGLVGRQNIQYF,TGCAGCGTAACAGGGCTGGTTGGGAGACAAAACATTCAGTACTTC
.,TRBV20-1,TRBD1,TRBJ1-4,CSATTGTEQKLFF,TGCAGTGCTACCACCGGGACAGAGCAAAAACTGTTTTTT
.,TRBV3-1,.,TRBJ2-1,CASSHQTYNEQFF,TGTGCCAGCAGTCACCAGACCTACAATGAGCAGTTCTTC
.,TRBV28,.,TRBJ1-2,CTSTQLVGGGYTF,TGTACCAGCACCCAACTGGTTGGAGGTGGCTACACCTTC
.,TRBV7-9,.,TRBJ2-7,CASSPFPEAGYEQYF,TGTGCCAGCAGCCCTTTCCCTGAGGCAGGATACGAGCAGTACTTC
few,TRBV10-1,.,TRBJ2-1,CASSESGNEQFF,TGCGCCAGCAGTGAGTCGGGCAATGAGCAGTTCTTC
.,TRBV2,TRBD2,TRBJ2-1,CASSQTLAGRNEQFF,TGTGCCAGCAGTCAAACCCTAGCGGGGAGAAATGAGCAGTTCTTC
few,TRBV19,TRBD2,TRBJ2-1,CASSVSGAYNEQFF,TGTGCCAGTAGCGTAAGCGGGGCCTACAATGAGCAGTTCTTC
.,TRBV27,.,TRBJ2-6,CASRKGASGANVLTF,TGTGCCAGCCGAAAAGGGGCGTCTGGGGCCAACGTCCTGACTTTC
few,TRBV5-1,.,TRBJ2-1,CASSPSGSDYNEQFF,TGCGCCAGCAGCCCATCAGGGTCGGATTACAATGAGCAGTTCTTC
.,TRBV3-1,.,TRBJ2-1,CASSLPNHGEQFF,TGTGCCAGCAGCCTCCCCAACCACGGTGAGCAGTTCTTC
.,TRBV12-3/TRBV12-4,.,TRBJ2-5,CAYLARQETQYF,TGTGCCTACCTGGCCAGACAAGAGACCCAGTACTTC
.,TRBV20-1,.,TRBJ2-7,CSATEGTMGYEQYF,TGCAGTGCTACGGAAGGAACGATGGGCTACGAGCAGTACTTC
few,TRBV6-5,.,TRBJ2-7,CASSYHGNSYEQYF,TGTGCCAGCAGTTACCACGGGAACTCCTACGAGCAGTACTTC
.,TRBV20-1,.,TRBJ2-7,CSGAGSYEQYF,TGCAGTGGCGCAGGTTCCTACGAGCAGTACTTC
.,TRBV10-3,TRBD2,TRBJ2-1,CATGTSGRSSYNEQFF,TGTGCCACAGGGACTAGCGGGAGGTCCTCCTACAATGAGCAGTTCTTC
.,TRBV12-3/TRBV12-4,TRBD1,TRBJ1-6,CASSLRTGTGSPLHF,TGTGCCAGCAGTTTAAGGACAGGGACTGGATCACCCCTCCACTTT
few,TRBV29-1,.,TRBJ2-5,CSVPLLGETQYF,TGCAGCGTTCCCCTGCTCGGAGAGACCCAGTACTTC
.,TRBV18,.,TRBJ2-3,CASSPQLQGRTDTQYF,TGTGCCAGCTCACCACAATTGCAGGGTCGGACAGATACGCAGTATTTT
few,TRBV10-1,.,TRBJ2-7,CASSERPSGPQYF,TGCGCCAGCAGTGAGCGCCCCTCGGGGCCCCAGTACTTC
few,TRBV20-1,TRBD1,TRBJ2-7,CSAGGGQGSYEQYF,TGCAGTGCTGGGGGGGGACAGGGATCCTACGAGCAGTACTTC
.,TRBV7-8,TRBD2,TRBJ2-3,CAGGSGTTDTQYF,TGTGCCGGAGGTAGCGGGACGACAGATACGCAGTATTTT